This TCR beta chain is from a study of response to subunit inactivated influenza vaccine (dated by TCRdb to the late 2010s). Regarding the complete study: Deep quantitative T cell receptor repertoire profiling was used in the study to track responses to a trivalent subunit inactivated influenza vaccine. Study-level results and caveats: The authors suggested that each seasonal influenza vaccination may recruit only a limited number of new T cells.

Libraries were prepared through RT-PCR. Sequencer: Illumina HiSeq 2500. TCRdb passed the public sequencing reads through fastp at Q25 and MiXCR, retaining productive beta sequences. Under each unique CDR3 protein, matching rows form one entry showing the most common genes and DNA. The sample contains about 190,000 distinct CDR3 sequences, under 15% of them found a single time. The ten largest clones take up approximately 27% of the sample. Comment on this clonotype: There is no known antigen for this receptor. No qualities accompany the bases; no much larger clone lies one base away.

As encoded in the germline V gene, CDR1 is MNHEY while CDR2 is SVGAGI. Trimming takes 2 bases from V and 0 bases from J, and the germline ends sit 13 bases apart. Measured from the cysteine to the phenylalanine, the CDR3 is 17 residues long. Just the 51-base CDR3 DNA is kept, in frame starting at base 1. The sequences come from CD8+ T cells sorted from PBMCs, collected less than 6 days after vaccination. Here the chain combines TRBV6-5 and TRBJ1-4; no confident D gene assignment can be made. The clonotype comes from a man in his fifties or sixties who received an inactivated influenza vaccine. Donor details come from another sample of the same person, matched by shared clones. The DNA sequence is as follows: TGTGCCAGCAGTTACGATCTGACGGGTGCAACTAATGAAAAACTGTTTTTT. This yields the protein CASSYDLTGATNEKLFF.